The sequence of this TCR beta chain was determined in a study of blood T cell repertoires in COVID-19. As for the study in general: Acute and convalescent COVID-19 samples came from the United States, Italy and Spain.

V lost 0 bases, J lost 7 bases, and 7 bases lay in between. The CDR3 extends over 13 amino acids. Clones were sequenced by immunoSEQ multiplex PCR, and TCRdb holds only the in-frame ones, with some missing. The table lists tens of thousands of clones, approximately 88% of them singletons. The chain uses TRBV12-3 or TRBV12-4 and TRBJ2-4; D remains ambiguous. The sample consisted of peripheral blood. The TCR comes from a man between 65 and 79 years old with active COVID-19. CDR3 sequence: CASSLALENIQYF. Here the CDR3 DNA reads TGTGCCAGCAGTTTAGCGCTGGAGAACATTCAGTACTTC.